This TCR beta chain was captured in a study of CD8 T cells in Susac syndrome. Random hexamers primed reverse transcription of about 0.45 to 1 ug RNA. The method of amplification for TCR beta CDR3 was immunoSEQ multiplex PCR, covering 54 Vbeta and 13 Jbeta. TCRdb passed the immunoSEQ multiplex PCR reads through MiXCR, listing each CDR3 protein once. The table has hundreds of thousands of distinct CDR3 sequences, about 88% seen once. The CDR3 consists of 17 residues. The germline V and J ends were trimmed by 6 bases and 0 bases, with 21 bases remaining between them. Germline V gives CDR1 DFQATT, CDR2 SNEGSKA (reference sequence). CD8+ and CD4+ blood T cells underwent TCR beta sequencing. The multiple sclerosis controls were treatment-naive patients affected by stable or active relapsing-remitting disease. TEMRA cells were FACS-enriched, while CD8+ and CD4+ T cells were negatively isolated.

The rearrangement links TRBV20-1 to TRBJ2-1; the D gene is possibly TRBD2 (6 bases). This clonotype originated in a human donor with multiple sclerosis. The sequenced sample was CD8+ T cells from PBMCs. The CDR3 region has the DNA TGCAGTGCCGAAACCCCGGGAGCGAGCAGCTCCTACAATGAGCAGTTCTTC. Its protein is CSAETPGASSSYNEQFF.